One and the same sample provided the 16 T cell receptor beta chains below, sequenced in a study of spatial heterogeneity in lung cancer (dated by TCRdb to the late 2010s). Libraries were constructed by 5' RACE. Sequencing instrument: NextSeq 500. TCRdb ran its own pipeline on the public reads, namely fastp trimming at Q25 and MiXCR clone calling, and kept in-frame beta chains. Duplicate CDR3 protein sequences are folded into a single record with the most common DNA and genes. This sample is represented by more than 25,000 distinct CDR3 sequences; more than 4.5% of them were singletons. Of the sample, 20% to 25% falls within the top ten clones. The time point label of this sample denotes: blood at routine non-recurrence follow-up after resection. The sequencing used PBMCs, collected at follow-up. The source is a female donor with early-stage non-small cell lung cancer.

This clonotype is classed as medium-sized. This rearrangement joins TRBV28 to TRBJ2-3, with 12 bases aligning to TRBD2. There are 16 residues in the CDR3. The J segment lost 4 bases and the V segment lost 6 bases, leaving 8 bases of the junction unmatched. Germline lookup yields CDR1 MDHEN and CDR2 SYDVKM. The CDR3 sequence: CASSYRLAGVSDTQYF. The CDR3 DNA is TGTGCCAGCAGCTACAGACTAGCGGGAGTGTCAGATACGCAGTATTTT.

This clonotype was picked up many times. The V call is TRBV7-6, the J call TRBJ1-4; 7 bases map to TRBD1. This CDR3 is 15 amino acids long. CDR1 and CDR2 (germline): SGHVS, FNYEAQ. The V gene end was trimmed by 2 bases and the J gene end by 4 bases; junction bases not matched to a gene: 4. CDR3 protein: CASSLLGQDNEKLFF. The CDR3 coding sequence is TGTGCCAGCAGCTTACTAGGACAGGATAATGAAAAACTGTTTTTT.

This clonotype was counted at least ten times. V gene TRBV6-5 combines with J gene TRBJ2-5, with TRBD2 identical over 13 bases. The junction had 19 bases not matched to a gene; V was cut back by 5 bases and J by 4 bases. CDR3 length: 20 residues. Germline CDR1 reads MNHEY; CDR2 reads SVGAGI. The CDR3, as DNA: TGTGCCAGCAGTGCAACCCTTGGACTAGCGGGAGTCCGTCGCGGAGAGACCCAGTACTTC. Protein product: CASSATLGLAGVRRGETQYF.

The chain recombines TRBV19 with TRBJ1-4; 9 bases are a match to TRBD1. The CDR3 has 15 residues. Germline loops: CDR1 LNHDA, CDR2 SQIVND (reference sequence). Unmatched junction bases numbered 7, after V lost 10 bases and J lost 1 base. The CDR3 region is CATSGQGLTNEKLFF. CDR3 bases: TGTGCCACCTCAGGACAGGGGTTAACTAATGAAAAACTGTTTTTT. The variable domain in full, with the rest retrieved from reference TRBV19 and TRBJ1-4, is DGGITQSPKYLFRKEGQNVTLSCEQNLNHDAMYWYRQDPGQGLRLIYYSQIVNDFQKGDIAEGYSVSREKKESFPLTVTSAQKNPTAFYLCATSGQGLTNEKLFFGSGTQLSVL.

This clonotype turned up a few times. The chain recombines TRBV6-5 with TRBJ2-7; 8 bases are a match to TRBD1. The CDR3 is 15 amino acids. Germline values: CDR1 MNHEY, CDR2 SVGAGI. The trim removed 2 bases at V and 4 bases at J, leaving 7 bases unmatched. CDR3 protein: CASSYVQGAGYEQYF. The CDR3 DNA reads as TGTGCCAGCAGTTACGTCCAGGGGGCTGGGTACGAGCAGTACTTC.

In its sample, this clonotype was seen many times. V is TRBV6-5 and J is TRBJ2-3, with D possibly matching TRBD1 (6 bases). Germline CDR1 MNHEY, CDR2 SVGAGI. The CDR3 totals 14 residues. Between the trimmed V and J ends, which lost 7 bases and 3 bases, there was a span of 14 bases. The CDR3 sequence: CASTHSGVTDTQYF. The CDR3 nucleotides are TGTGCCAGCACCCACTCAGGGGTGACAGATACGCAGTATTTT.

This clonotype occurred many times. The chain is built from TRBV7-3 and TRBJ2-5; D gene unclear. With 1 base removed from V and 5 bases from J, the gap between germline ends came to 8 bases. Germline CDR1 reads SGHTA; CDR2 reads FQGTGA. The CDR3 totals 13 residues. In DNA form, the CDR3 reads TGTGCCAGCAGCTTAAACCCAAGGGAGACCCAGTACTTC. Protein sequence: CASSLNPRETQYF.

This clonotype was seen ten or more times. This chain joins TRBV28 and TRBJ2-7; possibly TRBD2 for D (5 bases). CDR3 length equals 11 residues. V lost 5 bases, J lost 5 bases, and 7 bases lay in between. The germline V gene encodes CDR1 MDHEN and CDR2 SYDVKM. The CDR3 spells CASSVGDEQYF. Here the CDR3 DNA reads TGTGCCAGCAGTGTGGGAGACGAGCAGTACTTC.

The genes are TRBV28 and TRBJ2-4; D gene unclear. The CDR3 runs to 14 residues. Trimming shortened V by 8 bases and J by 8 bases, and 19 bases separated the two germline ends. CDR1 is MDHEN and CDR2 is SYDVKM in the germline V gene. In DNA, the CDR3 is TGTGCCAGCCGACCGTCCATGGCTGGGGACATTCAGTACTTC. Translation gives CASRPSMAGDIQYF. Full variable domain (missing parts from reference TRBV28 and TRBJ2-4): DVKVTQSSRYLVKRTGEKVFLECVQDMDHENMFWYRQDPGLGLRLIYFSYDVKMKEKGDIPEGYSVSREKKERFSLILESASTNQTSMYLCASRPSMAGDIQYFGAGTRLSVL.

The V call is TRBV20-1, the J call TRBJ1-5; D is unresolved. The length of the CDR3 is 13 residues. The V and J ends lost 0 bases and 9 bases respectively, with 12 bases between them. Germline CDR1 and CDR2: DFQATT and SNEGSKA (reference sequence). CDR3 DNA sequence: TGCAGTGCTAGAGATCGGTCCGCGGGGCCCCAGCATTTT. Translation gives CSARDRSAGPQHF.

This clonotype was recorded many times. The V gene is TRBV5-8, the J gene TRBJ2-3; 14 bases are shared with TRBD2. This CDR3 is built from 18 residues. Germline V gives CDR1 SGHTS, CDR2 YDEGEE. V lost 4 bases to trimming and J lost 0 bases; unmatched junction nucleotides: 7. The CDR3 spells CASSKGLAGVLSTDTQYF. As DNA, the CDR3 is TGTGCCAGCAGCAAGGGACTAGCGGGAGTACTAAGCACAGATACGCAGTATTTT.

This clonotype was found many times. V and J are TRBV20-1 and TRBJ2-3; TRBD2 might be the D (6 bases). The CDR3 contains 18 residues. Germline CDR1 DFQATT, CDR2 SNEGSKA (reference sequence). V lost 2 bases to trimming and J lost 2 bases, with 23 bases between them. In DNA, the CDR3 is TGCAGTGCTAGACCCACTTTGGGGATAGCGGACTCCACAGATACGCAGTATTTT. Protein product: CSARPTLGIADSTDTQYF.

The chain uses TRBV5-1 and TRBJ2-5; D gene uncertain. CDR3 size: 14 residues. CDR1 and CDR2 from the germline V gene are SGHRS and YFSETQ. Trimming pared 0 bases from V and 2 bases from J, leaving 8 bases between. CDR3 amino acids: CASSLAKLQETQYF. The CDR3, as DNA: TGCGCCAGCAGCTTGGCCAAGTTGCAAGAGACCCAGTACTTC.

The chain links TRBV21-1 to TRBJ1-6; the D call in the table, TRBD1, was not verified against the DNA. TRBV21-1 is reported as a pseudogene. The CDR3 is made up of 13 amino acids. For the CDR3, the DNA is TGTGCCAGCATGGCGGGGTCAGGTTCACCCCTCCACTTT. It specifies CASMAGSGSPLHF.

This clonotype was recorded many times. V usage is TRBV24-1 and J usage is TRBJ2-1, with 8 bases identical to TRBD2. CDR3 size: 16 residues. V lost 2 bases to trimming and J lost 2 bases; unmatched junction nucleotides: 4. Germline CDR1 is KGHDR and CDR2 is SFDVKD. Written as DNA, the CDR3 is TGTGCCACCAGTGATTCAGGACTAGCCACCTACAATGAGCAGTTCTTC. Protein: CATSDSGLATYNEQFF.

This clonotype was detected ten times or more. The chain recombines TRBV4-3 with TRBJ2-7; D is possibly TRBD1 (6 bases). Germline V gives CDR1 LGHNA, CDR2 YSLEER. This CDR3 contains 19 residues. Between the trimmed V and J ends, which lost 1 base and 5 bases, there was a span of 27 bases. The CDR3 sequence: CASSQGSVINGQPPDEQYF. The CDR3 DNA is TGCGCCAGCAGCCAAGGTTCGGTCATCAATGGACAGCCACCAGACGAGCAGTACTTC.